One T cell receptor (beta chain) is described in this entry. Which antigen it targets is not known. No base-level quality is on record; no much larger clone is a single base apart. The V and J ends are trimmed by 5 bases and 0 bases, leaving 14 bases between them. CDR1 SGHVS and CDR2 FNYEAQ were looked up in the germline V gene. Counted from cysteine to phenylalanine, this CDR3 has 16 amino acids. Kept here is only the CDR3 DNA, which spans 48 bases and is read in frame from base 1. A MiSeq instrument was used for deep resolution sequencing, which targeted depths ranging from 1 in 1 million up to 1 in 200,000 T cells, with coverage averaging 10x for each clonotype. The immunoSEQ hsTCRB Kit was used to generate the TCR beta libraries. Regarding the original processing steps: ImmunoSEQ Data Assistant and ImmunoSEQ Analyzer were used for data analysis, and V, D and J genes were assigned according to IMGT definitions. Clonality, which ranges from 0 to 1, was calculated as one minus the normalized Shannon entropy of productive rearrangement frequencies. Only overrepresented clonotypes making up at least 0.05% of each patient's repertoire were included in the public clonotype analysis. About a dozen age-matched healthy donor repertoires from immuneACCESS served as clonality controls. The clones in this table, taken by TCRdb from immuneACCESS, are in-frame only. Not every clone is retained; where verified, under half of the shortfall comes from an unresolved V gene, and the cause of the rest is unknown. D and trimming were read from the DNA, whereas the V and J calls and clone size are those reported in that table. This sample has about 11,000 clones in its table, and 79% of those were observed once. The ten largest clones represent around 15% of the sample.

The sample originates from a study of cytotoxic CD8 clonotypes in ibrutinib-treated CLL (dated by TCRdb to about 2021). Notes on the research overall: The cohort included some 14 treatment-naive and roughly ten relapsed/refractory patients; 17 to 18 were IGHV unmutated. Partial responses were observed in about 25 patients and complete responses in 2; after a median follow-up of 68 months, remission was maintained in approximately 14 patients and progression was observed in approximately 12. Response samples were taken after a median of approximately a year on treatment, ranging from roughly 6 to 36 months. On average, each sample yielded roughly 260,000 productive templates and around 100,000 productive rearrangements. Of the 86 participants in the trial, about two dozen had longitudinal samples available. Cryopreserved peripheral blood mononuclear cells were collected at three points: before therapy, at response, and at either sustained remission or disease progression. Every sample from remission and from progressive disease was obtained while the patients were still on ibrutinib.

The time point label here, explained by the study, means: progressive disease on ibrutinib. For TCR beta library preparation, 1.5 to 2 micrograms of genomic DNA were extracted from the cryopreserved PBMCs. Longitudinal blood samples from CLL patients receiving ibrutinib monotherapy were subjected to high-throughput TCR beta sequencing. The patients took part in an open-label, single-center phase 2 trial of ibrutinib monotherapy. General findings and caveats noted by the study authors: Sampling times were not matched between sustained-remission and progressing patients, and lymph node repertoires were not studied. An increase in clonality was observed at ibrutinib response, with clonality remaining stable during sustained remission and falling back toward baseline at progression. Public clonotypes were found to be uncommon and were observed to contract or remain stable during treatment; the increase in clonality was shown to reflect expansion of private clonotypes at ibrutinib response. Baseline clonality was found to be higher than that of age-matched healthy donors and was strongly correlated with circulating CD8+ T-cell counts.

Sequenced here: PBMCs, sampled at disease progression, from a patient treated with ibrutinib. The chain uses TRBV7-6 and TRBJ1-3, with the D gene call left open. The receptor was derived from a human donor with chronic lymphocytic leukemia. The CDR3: CASSLGLQSSGNTIYF. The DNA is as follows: TGTGCCAGCAGCCTCGGGCTCCAGAGCTCTGGAAACACCATATATTTT. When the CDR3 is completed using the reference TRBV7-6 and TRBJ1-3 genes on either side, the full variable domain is GAGVSQSPRYKVTKRGQDVALRCDPISGHVSLYWYRQALGQGPEFLTYFNYEAQQDKSGLPNDRFSAERPEGSISTLTIQRTEQRDSAMYRCASSLGLQSSGNTIYFGEGSWLTVV.